This TCR beta chain was obtained from a study of blood T cell repertoires in COVID-19. At the level of the study: PBMCs, B-cell-depleted T cells, or T cells were the source of the cDNA or gDNA that made up the material.

Participants came from around 25 US areas, aged about 18 to 90 years. Clones were sequenced by immunoSEQ multiplex PCR, and TCRdb holds only the in-frame ones, with some missing. The profile shows about 440,000 clones, 90% of them singletons. The receptor comes from a young man who had recovered from COVID-19. Material for sequencing was PBMCs or T cells enriched from blood (not recorded which).

The CDR3 sequence: CATSERGDPSYEQYF. Here the CDR3 DNA reads TGTGCCACCAGTGAGCGGGGGGACCCTTCCTACGAGCAGTACTTC. The chain employs TRBV24-1 and TRBJ2-7, with 8 nucleotides matching TRBD2. The CDR3 has 15 amino acids. The trim removed 4 bases at V and 1 base at J, leaving 5 bases unmatched. The V gene's germline CDR1 is KGHDR and CDR2 SFDVKD.